One and the same sample provided the 23 T cell receptor beta chains below, sequenced in a study of T cells after yellow fever vaccination. From the 5' RACE reads, TCRdb called clonotypes with MiXCR, one entry per CDR3 protein. The sample yields about 140,000 distinct CDR3 sequences, around 7.7% seen once. Material: CD4+ T cells sorted from PBMCs, obtained 5 days after the yellow fever booster vaccination. The receptors were sampled from a man aged 30 to 39 who received the YFV17D yellow fever vaccine.

This clonotype was counted at least ten times. This chain joins TRBV7-6 and TRBJ2-3, with D possibly matching TRBD1 (5 bases). V gave up 5 bases and J gave up 2 bases, with 17 bases separating them. Germline-derived CDR1 and CDR2 are SGHVS and FNYEAQ. The CDR3 length is 16 residues. CDR3 loop: CASSPRQSSFTDTQYF. The CDR3 DNA reads TGTGCCAGCAGCCCGCGACAGTCCTCGTTCACAGATACGCAGTATTTT.

This clonotype occurred a few times. The V call is TRBV4-1, the J call TRBJ2-1; TRBD2 matches 10 bases. The V gene's germline CDR1 is MGHRA and CDR2 YSYEKL. The CDR3 contains 17 residues. Unmatched junction bases numbered 15, after V lost 3 bases and J lost 10 bases. The CDR3, as DNA: TGCGCCAGCAGCCAGCTCTTAGCGGGACTAGCGTCTGGCGAGCAGTTCTTC. Translating gives CASSQLLAGLASGEQFF.

The sample holds many counts of this clonotype. The chain couples TRBV12-3 or TRBV12-4 to TRBJ1-2; perhaps TRBD1 as D (6 bases). Trimming shortened V by 7 bases and J by 4 bases, and 13 bases separated the two germline ends. This CDR3 spans 13 amino acids. The CDR3 DNA is TGTGCCAGCACCCTACAGACAGGCTATGGCTACACCTTC. This translates into CASTLQTGYGYTF.

This clonotype was recorded at least ten times. J is TRBJ2-7 and V is TRBV25-1; TRBD1 is a possible D gene (5 bases). This CDR3 is 13 amino acids long. V was cut by 5 bases and J by 3 bases, with 11 bases left in between. Per germline, CDR1 MGHDK and CDR2 SYGVNS. CDR3 loop: CASSQGGLYEQYF. In DNA, the CDR3 is TGTGCCAGCAGTCAGGGCGGCCTCTACGAGCAGTACTTC.

In this sample, this clonotype turned up many times. This chain connects TRBV14 to TRBJ2-4; no clear D gene. V lost 1 base to trimming and J lost 9 bases, with 13 bases between them. This CDR3 spans 14 amino acids. The germline V gene has CDR1 SGHDN and CDR2 FVKESK. The CDR3 nucleotides are TGTGCCAGCAGCCAAGGAAAAGGGTTGGTCATTCAGTACTTC. Translating gives CASSQGKGLVIQYF. The full variable domain, completed using reference TRBV14 and TRBJ2-4, is EAGVTQFPSHSVIEKGQTVTLRCDPISGHDNLYWYRRVMGKEIKFLLHFVKESKQDESGMPNNRFLAERTGGTYSTLKVQPAELEDSGVYFCASSQGKGLVIQYFGAGTRLSVL.

This clonotype was recorded at least ten times. V usage is TRBV5-1 and J usage is TRBJ2-1; 8 bases are shared with TRBD1. The CDR3 runs 14 residues. The germline gives CDR1 SGHRS, CDR2 YFSETQ. V was clipped by 0 bases and J by 10 bases; unmatched bases: 6. The CDR3 DNA reads TGCGCCAGCAGCTTGGCCCCGCCAGGGGGCGAGCAGTTCTTC. Translating gives CASSLAPPGGEQFF.

This clonotype has ten or more counts. This chain uses TRBV27 with TRBJ1-5; possibly TRBD1 for D (6 bases). Trimming left V 11 bases short and J 4 bases short, with 15 bases between. The CDR3 covers 13 residues. Germline V gives CDR1 MNHEY, CDR2 SMNVEV (reference sequence). The DNA of the CDR3 is TGTGCCGCGCCGGGGACAACAAATCAGCCCCAGCATTTT. Translation gives CAAPGTTNQPQHF.

This clonotype was detected many times. The V gene is TRBV27, the J gene TRBJ2-3; the match to TRBD2 covers 11 bases. V lost 5 bases, J lost 5 bases, and 12 bases stayed unmatched. This CDR3 contains 17 residues. CDR1 MNHEY and CDR2 SMNVEV come from the germline V gene (reference sequence). The CDR3 DNA follows: TGTGCCAGCAGTCCTACGCTAGCGGGAGGTCGGGGAGATACGCAGTATTTT. This sequence encodes CASSPTLAGGRGDTQYF.

This clonotype has ten or more counts. The V gene is TRBV11-2, the J gene TRBJ2-5, with 13 bases fitting TRBD2. Germline V gives CDR1 SGHAT, CDR2 FQNNGV. The CDR3 sequence is 19 residues long. The ends lost 2 bases at V and 7 bases at J; junction bases unmatched: 16. CDR3 residues: CASSLRAVTGTSGMWTQYF. The CDR3 DNA reads as TGTGCCAGCAGCTTAAGGGCGGTTACAGGGACTAGCGGGATGTGGACCCAGTACTTC. The entire variable domain, with the rest obtained from reference TRBV11-2 and TRBJ2-5, is as follows: EAGVAQSPRYKIIEKRQSVAFWCNPISGHATLYWYQQILGQGPKLLIQFQNNGVVDDSQLPKDRFSAERLKGVDSTLKIQPAKLEDSAVYLCASSLRAVTGTSGMWTQYFGPGTRLLVL.

This clonotype was counted ten times or more. V usage is TRBV9 and J usage is TRBJ2-1; perhaps TRBD2 as D (5 bases). CDR3 size: 14 residues. Looked up from germline, CDR1 is SGDLS and CDR2 is YYNGEE. V was cut by 1 base and J by 0 bases, with 5 bases left in between. The CDR3 loop reads CASSVTSSYNEQFF. In DNA form, the CDR3 reads TGTGCCAGCAGCGTAACTAGCTCCTACAATGAGCAGTTCTTC.

Many counts were recorded for this clonotype. The V and J genes are TRBV25-1 and TRBJ2-1; 10 positions match TRBD2. The junction had 4 bases not matched to a gene; V was cut back by 4 bases and J by 4 bases. There are 15 residues in the CDR3. Germline CDR1 is MGHDK and CDR2 is SYGVNS. The CDR3 coding sequence is TGTGCCAGCAGTGGTAGCGGGAGGATATACAATGAGCAGTTCTTC. It translates to CASSGSGRIYNEQFF.

V and J are TRBV7-9 and TRBJ2-5; unclear D gene. V lost 5 bases and J 5 bases, leaving 18 bases between the germline ends. The CDR3 totals 15 residues. Germline loops: CDR1 SEHNR, CDR2 FQNEAQ (reference sequence). The CDR3 nucleotides are TGTGCCAGCAGCCGACCGATATCCTGGTATGAGACCCAGTACTTC. Its translation: CASSRPISWYETQYF.

This clonotype was seen ten or more times. The chain recombines TRBV6-2 or TRBV6-3 with TRBJ2-7, with a tentative D call TRBD1 (5 bases). Trimming shortened V by 8 bases and J by 3 bases, and 11 bases separated the two germline ends. The CDR3 runs 12 residues. CDR1 and CDR2 (germline): MNHEY, SVGEGT. The CDR3 nucleotides read TGTGCCAGCTCAGGGCCTATCTACGAGCAGTACTTC. Its translation is CASSGPIYEQYF.

There are many counts of this clonotype. J is TRBJ2-3 and V is TRBV20-1; 7 bases are shared with TRBD2. With V trimmed by 6 bases and J by 3 bases, 9 bases remained unmatched. This CDR3 contains 14 residues. The germline CDR1 and CDR2 sequences are DFQATT and SNEGSKA (reference sequence). The CDR3 loop reads CSARISGRTDTQYF. The CDR3 DNA reads as TGCAGTGCCAGGATTAGCGGGCGAACAGATACGCAGTATTTT.

In this sample, this clonotype turned up many times. V usage is TRBV11-2 and J usage is TRBJ1-5; D is unresolved. Germline CDR1 SGHAT, CDR2 FQNNGV. Deletions cut 5 bases from V and 4 bases from J, with 21 bases between. This CDR3 is 17 amino acids long. CDR3 protein: CASSHRDPGNGNQPQHF. CDR3 coding DNA: TGTGCCAGCAGCCACAGAGATCCGGGAAATGGGAATCAGCCCCAGCATTTT.

This clonotype was observed at least ten times. The V call is TRBV12-3 or TRBV12-4, the J call TRBJ2-3; D unresolved. The CDR3 sequence is 13 residues long. V was pared by 3 bases and J by 5 bases, with 9 bases between. As DNA, the CDR3 is TGTGCCAGCAGTTTTCGGCAAGGAGATACGCAGTATTTT. It is translated as CASSFRQGDTQYF.

This clonotype occurred a few times. V is TRBV18 and J is TRBJ2-1, with 7 positions matching TRBD2. There are 15 residues in the CDR3. V lost 2 bases, J lost 5 bases, and 6 bases stayed unmatched. From germline, CDR1 is KGHSH and CDR2 LQKENI. The CDR3 sequence: CASSPTPSGNNEQFF. The CDR3 DNA reads TGTGCCAGCTCACCAACGCCTAGCGGAAACAATGAGCAGTTCTTC.

This clonotype came up many times. The chain combines TRBV6-5 with TRBJ1-4; possibly TRBD1 for D (5 bases). Trimming removed 2 bases at V and 4 bases at J, with 11 bases between. The germline gives CDR1 MNHEY, CDR2 SVGAGI. The CDR3 spans 15 residues. As DNA, the CDR3 is TGTGCCAGCAGTTACCAGGGTAGGATTAATGAAAAACTGTTTTTT. Protein: CASSYQGRINEKLFF.

The table lists this clonotype with many counts. The chain is built from TRBV7-2 and TRBJ2-2; D call uncertain. CDR3 length equals 12 residues. Trimming removed 2 bases from V and 4 bases from J, with 2 bases in between. The V gene's germline CDR1 is SGHTA and CDR2 FQGNSA. The CDR3 sequence: CASSLSTGELFF. The CDR3 nucleotides are TGTGCCAGCAGCTTAAGCACCGGGGAGCTGTTTTTT.

The sample holds a few counts of this clonotype. The chain combines TRBV9 with TRBJ2-3; possible D gene TRBD2, 6 bases. This CDR3 has 17 residues. CDR1 and CDR2 from the germline V gene are SGDLS and YYNGEE. With 2 bases removed from V and 2 bases from J, the gap between germline ends came to 18 bases. CDR3 amino acids: CASSVVRASENTDTQYF. CDR3 DNA sequence: TGTGCCAGCAGCGTGGTTCGGGCTAGCGAGAACACAGATACGCAGTATTTT.

Ten or more counts support this clonotype. The genes are TRBV18 and TRBJ2-7, with TRBD1 matching 8 bases. Germline V gene sequence: CDR1 KGHSH, CDR2 LQKENI. The V gene end was trimmed by 3 bases and the J gene end by 0 bases; junction bases not matched to a gene: 13. This CDR3 spans 18 amino acids. The CDR3 bases are TGTGCCAGCTCACCCAATACCGGGACAGGATTTAGCTCCTACGAGCAGTACTTC. Encoded protein: CASSPNTGTGFSSYEQYF.

The sample holds many counts of this clonotype. The gene calls are TRBV7-8 and TRBJ2-3; 8 bases align to TRBD2. J lost 0 bases, V lost 5 bases, and 4 bases had no gene match. Germline V gene sequence: CDR1 SGHVS, CDR2 FQNEAQ. There are 15 residues in the CDR3. The CDR3 reads CASSTSGPSTDTQYF. CDR3 coding DNA: TGTGCCAGCAGCACTAGCGGCCCTAGCACAGATACGCAGTATTTT.

This clonotype was counted at least ten times. The V gene is TRBV20-1, the J gene TRBJ2-2, with TRBD1 identical over 7 bases. The CDR3 runs 14 residues. Germline assignment: CDR1 DFQATT and CDR2 SNEGSKA (reference sequence). V shed 0 bases and J 5 bases; nucleotides not matched to a gene: 3. The chain's CDR3 is CSARDSGQTGELFF. As DNA, the CDR3 is TGCAGTGCTAGAGATTCGGGACAGACCGGGGAGCTGTTTTTT.